This T cell receptor beta chain was sequenced in a study of preoperative IRX-2 immunotherapy in early breast cancer. The treatment denotes: preoperative locoregional IRX-2 cytokine immunotherapy. Preoperative locoregional IRX-2 cytokine immunotherapy was tested in the phase Ib source study. Trimming pared 0 bases from V and 0 bases from J, leaving 12 bases between. In germline, CDR1 is MNHGY, CDR2 SAAAGT. This CDR3 contains 17 residues. Sequencing used immunoSEQ multiplex PCR; TCRdb keeps in-frame clones, though not all of them. Among around 95,000 clones listed, approximately 90% were seen once. The genes are TRBV6-8 and TRBJ1-5; D is ambiguous. Sequenced material: tumor tissue, taken after IRX-2 immunotherapy. The sequence derives from a human donor with breast cancer. CDR3 region: CASSYSRPADSNQPQHF. Written as DNA, the CDR3 is TGTGCCAGCAGTTACTCGAGGCCAGCTGATAGCAATCAGCCCCAGCATTTT.